This T cell receptor beta chain emerged from a study of radiation and T cells in renal cell carcinoma. V lost 3 bases and J 8 bases, leaving 13 bases between the germline ends. Germline-derived CDR1 and CDR2 are MDHEN and SYDVKM. This CDR3 has 13 amino acids. Broader study findings: From baseline, blood top tumor clonotypes peaked at 2 weeks post-radiation.

Note on this clone: Its target is unknown.

The time point here: baseline pretreatment blood. The treatment denotes: 15 Gy SBRT to primary tumor, nephrectomy 4 weeks later. Assay: immunoSEQ multiplex PCR; the TCRdb copy retains only in-frame clones and omits some. This table holds 150,000 or so clones, roughly nine tenths found once. The source is a woman aged 70 to 79 with renal cell carcinoma. This sequence joins TRBV28 and TRBJ1-1; D uncertain. Sequenced here: blood, sampled from a patient whose treatment included radiotherapy and nephrectomy. The CDR3: CASSFSPSGEAFF. The DNA of the CDR3 is TGTGCCAGCAGTTTTTCCCCCTCGGGGGAAGCTTTCTTT.